The rows below give T cell receptor beta chains drawn from one sample of a study of T cell changes during pregnancy in multiple sclerosis. The repertoire was sequenced with immunoSEQ multiplex PCR; TCRdb's copy has only in-frame clones and lacks some. The profile shows some 77,000 clones, around nine tenths of them singletons. This specimen consisted of CD4+ T cells from peripheral blood mononuclear cells, obtained before pregnancy. The source of these receptors is a female donor with multiple sclerosis, enrolled in a pregnancy study. Each CDR3 is given with its conserved first and last residue. A D gene is named only where the DNA matches it firmly. The size of a clone is reported for some rows only, either as once, few or many, or as a class for expanded clones.

j_call: TRBJ2-3
clone_size: NA
v_call: TRBV27
d_call: TRBD2
cdr3_aa: CAGTPLGLAGTSTDTQYF
cdr3_nt: TGTGCCGGCACCCCCTTGGGACTAGCGGGGACCTCCACAGATACGCAGTATTTT

j_call: TRBJ1-1
clone_size: NA
v_call: TRBV5-1
d_call: TRBD1
cdr3_aa: CASSRDRGSNTNTEAFF
cdr3_nt: TGCGCCAGCAGTCGGGACAGGGGTTCTAACACGAACACTGAAGCTTTCTTT

j_call: TRBJ2-1
clone_size: NA
v_call: TRBV4-2
d_call: TRBD2
cdr3_aa: CASSQGQAGGPGQFF
cdr3_nt: TGTGCCAGCAGCCAAGGGCAAGCGGGGGGGCCGGGGCAGTTCTTC

j_call: TRBJ2-7
clone_size: NA
v_call: TRBV15
d_call: NA
cdr3_aa: CATSYQTGPGGHEQYF
cdr3_nt: TGTGCCACCAGCTATCAGACAGGCCCAGGCGGCCACGAGCAGTACTTC

j_call: TRBJ1-6
clone_size: NA
v_call: TRBV21-1
d_call: NA
cdr3_aa: CASSVRRTGGAERRSPLHF
cdr3_nt: TGTGCCAGCAGCGTACGACGGACAGGGGGCGCGGAAAGGAGATCACCCCTCCACTTT

j_call: TRBJ1-5
clone_size: NA
v_call: TRBV2
d_call: NA
cdr3_aa: CASRLRVSNQPQHF
cdr3_nt: TGTGCCAGCAGGCTCAGGGTTTCTAATCAGCCCCAGCATTTT

j_call: TRBJ2-1
clone_size: NA
v_call: TRBV15
d_call: NA
cdr3_aa: CATREGQGAYNEQFF
cdr3_nt: TGTGCCACCAGGGAGGGGCAGGGAGCCTACAATGAGCAGTTCTTC

j_call: TRBJ1-3
clone_size: NA
v_call: TRBV11-2
d_call: NA
cdr3_aa: CASSLNTGSGNTIYF
cdr3_nt: TGTGCCAGCAGCTTAAACACAGGCTCTGGAAACACCATATATTTT

j_call: TRBJ1-5
clone_size: NA
v_call: TRBV5-5
d_call: NA
cdr3_aa: CASSFYGGPQPQHF
cdr3_nt: TGTGCCAGCAGCTTTTACGGCGGTCCCCAGCCCCAGCATTTT

j_call: TRBJ2-1
clone_size: NA
v_call: TRBV6-4
d_call: TRBD2
cdr3_aa: CASSEKRGEGEQFF
cdr3_nt: TGTGCCAGCAGTGAGAAGCGGGGGGAGGGTGAGCAGTTCTTC

j_call: TRBJ2-1
clone_size: NA
v_call: TRBV27
d_call: TRBD1
cdr3_aa: CASSLDRGSDEQFF
cdr3_nt: TGTGCCAGCAGTTTGGACAGGGGATCTGATGAGCAGTTCTTC

j_call: TRBJ1-1
clone_size: few
v_call: TRBV19
d_call: TRBD1
cdr3_aa: CASSIRGDTEAFF
cdr3_nt: TGTGCCAGTAGTATCAGGGGGGACACTGAAGCTTTCTTT

j_call: TRBJ2-7
clone_size: NA
v_call: TRBV5-6
d_call: NA
cdr3_aa: CASSRSRYEQYF
cdr3_nt: TGTGCCAGCAGCAGAAGCCGATACGAGCAGTACTTC

j_call: TRBJ2-2
clone_size: NA
v_call: TRBV7-2
d_call: TRBD2
cdr3_aa: CASSLANRGGGNTGELFF
cdr3_nt: TGTGCCAGCAGCTTAGCTAATCGGGGGGGCGGGAACACCGGGGAGCTGTTTTTT

j_call: TRBJ2-7
clone_size: NA
v_call: TRBV27
d_call: TRBD1
cdr3_aa: CASRGGQGAFTYEQYF
cdr3_nt: TGTGCCAGCAGGGGGGGACAGGGGGCCTTTACCTACGAGCAGTACTTC

j_call: TRBJ1-2
clone_size: NA
v_call: TRBV11-2
d_call: NA
cdr3_aa: CASSADRNYGYTF
cdr3_nt: TGTGCCAGCAGCGCGGATAGGAACTATGGCTACACCTTC

j_call: TRBJ1-1
clone_size: NA
v_call: TRBV5-6
d_call: NA
cdr3_aa: CASSSPFLETEAFF
cdr3_nt: TGTGCCAGCAGCTCCCCGTTTTTAGAAACTGAAGCTTTCTTT

j_call: TRBJ2-7
clone_size: NA
v_call: TRBV28
d_call: TRBD1
cdr3_aa: CASSFRRGTGKNEQYF
cdr3_nt: TGTGCCAGCAGTTTCCGTCGGGGGACAGGGAAGAACGAGCAGTACTTC

j_call: TRBJ2-6
clone_size: NA
v_call: TRBV2
d_call: NA
cdr3_aa: CASSERGQPSGANVLTF
cdr3_nt: TGTGCCAGCAGTGAAAGGGGCCAACCGTCTGGGGCCAACGTCCTGACTTTC

j_call: TRBJ1-5
clone_size: NA
v_call: TRBV30
d_call: NA
cdr3_aa: CAWGLGQPQHF
cdr3_nt: TGTGCCTGGGGACTAGGTCAGCCCCAGCATTTT

j_call: TRBJ2-2
clone_size: NA
v_call: TRBV6-1
d_call: TRBD1
cdr3_aa: CASRSTGWMPGELFF
cdr3_nt: TGTGCCAGCAGGTCGACAGGGTGGATGCCCGGGGAGCTGTTTTTT

j_call: TRBJ1-1
clone_size: NA
v_call: TRBV15
d_call: NA
cdr3_aa: CATSRDRVNTEAFF
cdr3_nt: TGTGCCACCAGCAGAGACAGGGTGAACACTGAAGCTTTCTTT

j_call: TRBJ2-1
clone_size: NA
v_call: TRBV9
d_call: TRBD2
cdr3_aa: CASSREGRDNEQFF
cdr3_nt: TGTGCCAGCTCCAGGGAGGGCAGGGACAATGAGCAGTTCTTC

j_call: TRBJ2-7
clone_size: NA
v_call: TRBV28
d_call: TRBD1
cdr3_aa: CASSRRTGGYEQYF
cdr3_nt: TGTGCCAGCAGTCGACGGACAGGGGGCTACGAGCAGTACTTC

j_call: TRBJ1-1
clone_size: NA
v_call: TRBV19
d_call: NA
cdr3_aa: CASIETSGGRTEAFF
cdr3_nt: TGTGCCAGCATAGAAACGTCAGGAGGACGCACTGAAGCTTTCTTT

j_call: TRBJ1-2
clone_size: NA
v_call: TRBV2
d_call: NA
cdr3_aa: CASSVPGIYGYTF
cdr3_nt: TGTGCCAGCAGTGTCCCGGGGATCTATGGCTACACCTTC

j_call: TRBJ1-1
clone_size: once
v_call: TRBV7-9
d_call: TRBD1
cdr3_aa: CASSFRTGVNTEAFF
cdr3_nt: TGTGCCAGCAGCTTCCGGACAGGAGTGAACACTGAAGCTTTCTTT

j_call: TRBJ2-7
clone_size: NA
v_call: TRBV7-2
d_call: NA
cdr3_aa: CASSLAGDASTYEQYF
cdr3_nt: TGTGCCAGCAGCTTAGCGGGCGACGCGTCTACCTACGAGCAGTACTTC

j_call: TRBJ2-5
clone_size: NA
v_call: TRBV11-3
d_call: NA
cdr3_aa: CASSRGAEETQYF
cdr3_nt: TGTGCCAGCAGCCGGGGGGCAGAAGAGACCCAGTACTTC

j_call: TRBJ2-1
clone_size: NA
v_call: TRBV27
d_call: TRBD1
cdr3_aa: CASRETQGTEQFF
cdr3_nt: TGTGCCAGCAGGGAAACACAGGGGACTGAGCAGTTCTTC

j_call: TRBJ2-7
clone_size: NA
v_call: TRBV19
d_call: NA
cdr3_aa: CASSTQGAGVYEQYF
cdr3_nt: TGTGCCAGTAGTACCCAGGGGGCGGGAGTCTACGAGCAGTACTTC

j_call: TRBJ1-2
clone_size: NA
v_call: TRBV27
d_call: TRBD1
cdr3_aa: CASSLYGTGDSGYTF
cdr3_nt: TGTGCCAGCAGTTTATATGGGACAGGGGACTCTGGCTACACCTTC

j_call: TRBJ1-2
clone_size: NA
v_call: TRBV6-5
d_call: NA
cdr3_aa: CASSINTPGSGYTF
cdr3_nt: TGTGCCAGCAGCATAAATACGCCGGGGAGCGGCTACACCTTC

j_call: TRBJ2-1
clone_size: NA
v_call: TRBV7-2
d_call: TRBD2
cdr3_aa: CASRLGLAGGGLGNEQFF
cdr3_nt: TGTGCCAGCAGGTTGGGACTAGCGGGGGGAGGGTTGGGCAATGAGCAGTTCTTC

j_call: TRBJ1-6
clone_size: NA
v_call: TRBV5-5
d_call: TRBD1
cdr3_aa: CASNTGTDRNSPLHF
cdr3_nt: TGTGCCAGCAATACAGGGACAGACCGTAATTCACCCCTCCACTTT

j_call: TRBJ2-1
clone_size: NA
v_call: TRBV11-2
d_call: TRBD2
cdr3_aa: CATAGPYNEQFF
cdr3_nt: TGTGCCACAGCGGGGCCTTACAATGAGCAGTTCTTC